This T cell receptor (beta chain) was identified in a study of T cell responses to AZD1222 COVID-19 vaccine. Regarding the study as a whole: Donor demographics were predominantly white British with a female majority; clonal diversity may be underestimated. Repertoires were collected only later (after the peak T cell response had occurred). Two AZD1222 administrations were followed by greater Spike-specific TCR breadth and depth.

Clones were sequenced by immunoSEQ multiplex PCR, and TCRdb holds only the in-frame ones, with some missing. The sample contains over 75,000 clones, approximately 85% of which appear only once. As for this clone: What it binds is unknown.

CDR3 length: 15 residues. CDR1 is SGHTA, CDR2 FQGTGA, per germline. The V end was cut by 2 bases, the J end by 5 bases, with 13 bases between. This chain connects TRBV7-3 to TRBJ2-1; the D gene is possibly TRBD1 (5 bases). This receptor was obtained from an adult who received the AZD1222 COVID-19 vaccine. The sample here was peripheral blood, taken 28 days after the second AZD1222 dose. The CDR3 DNA is TGTGCCAGCAGCTTACTTGGGGCCAGGGACAATGAGCAGTTCTTC. Translating it yields CASSLLGARDNEQFF.